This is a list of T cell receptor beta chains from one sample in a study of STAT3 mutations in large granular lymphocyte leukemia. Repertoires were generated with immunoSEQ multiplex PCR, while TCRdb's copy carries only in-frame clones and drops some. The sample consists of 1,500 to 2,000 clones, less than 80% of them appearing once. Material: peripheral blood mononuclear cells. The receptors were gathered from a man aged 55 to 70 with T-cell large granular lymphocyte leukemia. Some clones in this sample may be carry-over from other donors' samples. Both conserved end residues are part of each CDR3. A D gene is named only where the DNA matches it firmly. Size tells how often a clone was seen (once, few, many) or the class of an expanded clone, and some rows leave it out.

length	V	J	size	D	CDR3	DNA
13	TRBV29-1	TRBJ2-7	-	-	CSVSGRLTYEQYF	TGCAGCGTGTCGGGACGGTTGACCTACGAGCAGTACTTC
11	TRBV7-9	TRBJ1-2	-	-	CASSLATGYTF	TGTGCCAGCAGCTTAGCGACTGGCTACACCTTC
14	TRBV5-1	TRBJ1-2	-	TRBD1	CASRAGTGKGGYTF	TGCGCCAGCAGGGCGGGGACAGGGAAAGGTGGCTACACCTTC
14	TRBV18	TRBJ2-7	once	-	CASSPWDGPYEQYF	TGTGCCAGCTCACCCTGGGACGGTCCCTACGAGCAGTACTTC
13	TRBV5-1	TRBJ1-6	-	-	CASSSGDFSPLHF	TGCGCCAGCAGCTCGGGGGATTTTTCACCCCTCCACTTT
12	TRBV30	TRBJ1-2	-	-	CAWSVGRLGYTF	TGTGCCTGGAGTGTGGGCAGACTCGGCTACACCTTC
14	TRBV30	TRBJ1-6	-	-	CAWMGDSYNSPLHF	TGTGCCTGGATGGGCGACTCCTATAATTCACCCCTCCACTTT
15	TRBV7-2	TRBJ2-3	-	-	CASSSFGLETDTQYF	TGTGCCAGCAGCTCATTTGGGCTAGAAACAGATACGCAGTATTTT
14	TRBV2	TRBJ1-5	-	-	CASSDSGPNQPQHF	TGTGCCAGCAGTGATTCAGGGCCCAATCAGCCCCAGCATTTT
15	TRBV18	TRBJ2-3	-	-	CASSPSGTPTDTQYF	TGTGCCAGCTCACCAAGCGGGACACCCACAGATACGCAGTATTTT
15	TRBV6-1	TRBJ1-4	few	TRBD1	CASSEPRGRGEKLFF	TGTGCCAGCAGTGAACCCAGGGGGCGCGGTGAAAAACTGTTTTTT
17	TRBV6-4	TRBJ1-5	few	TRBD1	CAGSPGQVTPGGQPQHF	TGTGCCGGATCTCCGGGACAGGTCACCCCTGGGGGTCAGCCCCAGCATTTT
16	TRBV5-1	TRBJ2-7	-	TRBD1	CASSLVVDRGLGEQYF	TGCGCCAGCAGCTTGGTGGTCGACAGGGGGCTTGGCGAGCAGTACTTC
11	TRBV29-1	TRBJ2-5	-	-	CSVFAQETQYF	TGCAGCGTTTTTGCACAAGAGACCCAGTACTTC
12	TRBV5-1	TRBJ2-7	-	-	CASSLIPYEQYF	TGCGCCAGCAGCTTGATCCCCTACGAGCAGTACTTC
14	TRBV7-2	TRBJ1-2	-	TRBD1	CASSQTQGQYGYTF	TGTGCCAGCAGCCAAACCCAGGGACAGTATGGCTACACCTTC
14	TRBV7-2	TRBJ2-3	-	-	CASSLAGNGDTQYF	TGTGCCAGCAGCTTAGCAGGGAACGGTGATACGCAGTATTTT
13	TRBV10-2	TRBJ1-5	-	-	CASSTGLAQPQHF	TGCGCCAGCAGCACAGGGTTAGCGCAGCCCCAGCATTTT